This T cell receptor (beta chain) came from a study of tumor-infiltrating lymphocytes in primary liver carcinoma. General study points: Among top clones, only about 7.5-24% appeared in all five tumor regions.

Constant-region priming of roughly 500 ng total RNA yielded TCR beta cDNA. ARM-PCR was slightly modified, and three nested multiplex PCR rounds with it gave rise to the TCR beta libraries. Researchers ran the first two PCR rounds for roughly 11 cycles each with TRBV1-TRBV30 forward primers and a C-beta reverse primer. TCRdb fed the multiplex PCR reads into MiXCR, producing one record per CDR3 protein. The sample lists 95,000 to 150,000 distinct CDR3 sequences; 55% to 75% were seen once. From unsorted bulk tissue weighing roughly 17-34 mg, DNA and RNA were co-extracted. A remark on this clonotype: Antigen: not known.

Germline V gives CDR1 SGHAT, CDR2 FQNNGV. The CDR3 totals 12 residues. V was shortened by 9 bases and J by 9 bases, with 12 bases between the two germline ends. The clonotype comes from a woman aged 55-69 years with primary liver carcinoma and hepatitis B virus infection. J is TRBJ1-6 and V is TRBV11-2, with D hard to call. The sample was liver tumor tissue from sampling region 1. Specified subset: tumor region T1, superior pole. The CDR3 bases are TGTGCCAGGAGCGGGCCGGGTTCACCCCTCCACTTT. Amino acid sequence: CARSGPGSPLHF.